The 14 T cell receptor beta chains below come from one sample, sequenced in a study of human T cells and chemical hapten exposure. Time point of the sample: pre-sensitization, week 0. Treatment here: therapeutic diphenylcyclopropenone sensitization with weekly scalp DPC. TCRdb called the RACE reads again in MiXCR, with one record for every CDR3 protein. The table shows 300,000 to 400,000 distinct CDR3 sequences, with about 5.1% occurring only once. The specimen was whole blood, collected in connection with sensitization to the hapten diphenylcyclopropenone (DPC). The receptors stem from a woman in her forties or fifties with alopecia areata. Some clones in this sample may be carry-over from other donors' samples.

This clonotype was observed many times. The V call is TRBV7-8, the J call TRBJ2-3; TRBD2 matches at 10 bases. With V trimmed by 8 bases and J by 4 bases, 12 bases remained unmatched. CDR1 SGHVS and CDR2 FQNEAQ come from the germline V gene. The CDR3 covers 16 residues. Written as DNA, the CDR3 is TGTGCCAGCGGACATTTCCTAGCGGGAGCATCAGATACGCAGTATTTT. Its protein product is CASGHFLAGASDTQYF.

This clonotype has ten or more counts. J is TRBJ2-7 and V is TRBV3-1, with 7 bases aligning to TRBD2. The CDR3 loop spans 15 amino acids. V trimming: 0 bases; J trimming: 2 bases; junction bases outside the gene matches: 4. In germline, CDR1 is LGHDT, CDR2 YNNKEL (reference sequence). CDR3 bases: TGTGCCAGCAGCCAAGAAATAGCGGGTACCTACGAGCAGTACTTC. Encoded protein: CASSQEIAGTYEQYF.

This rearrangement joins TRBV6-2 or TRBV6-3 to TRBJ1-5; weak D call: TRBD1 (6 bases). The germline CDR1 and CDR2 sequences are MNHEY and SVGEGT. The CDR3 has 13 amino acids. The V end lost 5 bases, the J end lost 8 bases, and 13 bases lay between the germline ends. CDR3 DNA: TGTGCCAGCAGTCCCAGGGGACTTAAGCCCCAGCATTTT. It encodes CASSPRGLKPQHF.

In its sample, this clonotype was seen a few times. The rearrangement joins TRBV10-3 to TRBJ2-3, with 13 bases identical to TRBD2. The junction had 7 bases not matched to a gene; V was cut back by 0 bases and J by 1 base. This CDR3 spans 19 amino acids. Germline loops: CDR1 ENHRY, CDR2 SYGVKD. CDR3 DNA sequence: TGTGCCATCAGTGAGTCTTGGACTAGCGGGAGCGCCCGCACAGATACGCAGTATTTT. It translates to CAISESWTSGSARTDTQYF.

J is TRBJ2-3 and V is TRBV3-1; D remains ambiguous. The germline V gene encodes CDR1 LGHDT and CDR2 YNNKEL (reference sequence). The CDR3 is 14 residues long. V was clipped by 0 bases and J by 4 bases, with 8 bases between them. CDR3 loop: CASSQERGPDTQYF. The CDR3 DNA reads TGTGCCAGCAGCCAAGAGAGAGGCCCAGATACGCAGTATTTT.

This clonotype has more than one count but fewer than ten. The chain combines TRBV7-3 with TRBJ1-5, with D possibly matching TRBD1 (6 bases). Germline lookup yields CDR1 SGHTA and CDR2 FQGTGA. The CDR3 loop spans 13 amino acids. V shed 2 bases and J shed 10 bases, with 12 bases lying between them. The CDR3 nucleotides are TGTGCCAGCAGCTTAGAGCAGGGGTCCCCCCAGCATTTT. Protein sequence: CASSLEQGSPQHF.

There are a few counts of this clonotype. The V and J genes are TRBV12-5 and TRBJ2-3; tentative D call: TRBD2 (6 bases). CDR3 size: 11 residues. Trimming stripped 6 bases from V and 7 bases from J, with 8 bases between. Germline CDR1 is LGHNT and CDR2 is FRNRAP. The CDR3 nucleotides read TGTGCTAGTGGGGGCGGGAATACGCAGTATTTT. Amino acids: CASGGGNTQYF. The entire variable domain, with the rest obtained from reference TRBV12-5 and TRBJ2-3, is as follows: DARVTQTPRHKVTEMGQEVTMRCQPILGHNTVFWYRQTMMQGLELLAYFRNRAPLDDSGMPKDRFSAEMPDATLATLKIQPSEPRDSAVYFCASGGGNTQYFGPGTRLTVL.

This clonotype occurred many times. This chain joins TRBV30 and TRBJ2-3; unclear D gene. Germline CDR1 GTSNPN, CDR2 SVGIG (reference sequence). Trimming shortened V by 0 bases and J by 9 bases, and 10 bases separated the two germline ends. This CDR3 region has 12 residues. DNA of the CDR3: TGTGCCTGGAGTGTCAGAGAGGAAACGCAGTATTTT. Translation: CAWSVREETQYF.

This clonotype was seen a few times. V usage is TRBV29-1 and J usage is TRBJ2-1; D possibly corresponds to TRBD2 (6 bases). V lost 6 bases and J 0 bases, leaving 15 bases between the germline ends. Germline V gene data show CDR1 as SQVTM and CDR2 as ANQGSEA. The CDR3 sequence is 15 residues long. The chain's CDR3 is CSVDGLAASYNEQFF. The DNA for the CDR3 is TGCAGCGTCGACGGTTTAGCGGCCTCCTACAATGAGCAGTTCTTC.

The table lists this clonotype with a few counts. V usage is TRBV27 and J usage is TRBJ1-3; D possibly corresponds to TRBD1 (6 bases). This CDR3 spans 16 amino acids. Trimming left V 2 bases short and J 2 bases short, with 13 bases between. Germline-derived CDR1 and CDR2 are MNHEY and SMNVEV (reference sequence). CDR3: CASSLRLGGAGNTIYF. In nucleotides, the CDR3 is TGTGCCAGCAGTTTAAGATTGGGGGGCGCTGGAAACACCATATATTTT.

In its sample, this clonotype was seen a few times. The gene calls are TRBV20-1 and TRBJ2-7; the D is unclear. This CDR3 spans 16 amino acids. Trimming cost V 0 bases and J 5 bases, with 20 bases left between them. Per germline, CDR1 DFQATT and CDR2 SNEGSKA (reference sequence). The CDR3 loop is CSARDLVGNGLDEQYF. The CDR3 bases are TGCAGTGCTAGAGATTTGGTAGGGAACGGGCTGGACGAGCAGTACTTC.

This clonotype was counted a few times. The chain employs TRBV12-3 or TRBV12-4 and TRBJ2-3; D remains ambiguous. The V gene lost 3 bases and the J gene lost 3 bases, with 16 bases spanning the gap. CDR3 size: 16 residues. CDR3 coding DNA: TGTGCCAGCAGTTTGGTCGGCCCTGATCGGACAGATACGCAGTATTTT. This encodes CASSLVGPDRTDTQYF.

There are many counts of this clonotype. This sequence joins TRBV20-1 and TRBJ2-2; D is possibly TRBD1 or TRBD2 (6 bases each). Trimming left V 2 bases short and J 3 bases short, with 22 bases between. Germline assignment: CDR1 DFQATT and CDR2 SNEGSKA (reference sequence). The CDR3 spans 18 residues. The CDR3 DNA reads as TGCAGTGCTAGATCCCCTGGGGGGCAGGGGCCTTACACCGGGGAGCTGTTTTTT. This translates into CSARSPGGQGPYTGELFF.

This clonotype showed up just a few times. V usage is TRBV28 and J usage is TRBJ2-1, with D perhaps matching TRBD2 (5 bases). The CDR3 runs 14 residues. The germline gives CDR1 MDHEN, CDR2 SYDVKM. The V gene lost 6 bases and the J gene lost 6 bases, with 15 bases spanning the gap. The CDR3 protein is CASRRGLTINEQFF. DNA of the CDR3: TGTGCCAGCAGGCGTGGACTGACCATCAATGAGCAGTTCTTC. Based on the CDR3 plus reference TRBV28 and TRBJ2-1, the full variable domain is DVKVTQSSRYLVKRTGEKVFLECVQDMDHENMFWYRQDPGLGLRLIYFSYDVKMKEKGDIPEGYSVSREKKERFSLILESASTNQTSMYLCASRRGLTINEQFFGPGTRLTVL.